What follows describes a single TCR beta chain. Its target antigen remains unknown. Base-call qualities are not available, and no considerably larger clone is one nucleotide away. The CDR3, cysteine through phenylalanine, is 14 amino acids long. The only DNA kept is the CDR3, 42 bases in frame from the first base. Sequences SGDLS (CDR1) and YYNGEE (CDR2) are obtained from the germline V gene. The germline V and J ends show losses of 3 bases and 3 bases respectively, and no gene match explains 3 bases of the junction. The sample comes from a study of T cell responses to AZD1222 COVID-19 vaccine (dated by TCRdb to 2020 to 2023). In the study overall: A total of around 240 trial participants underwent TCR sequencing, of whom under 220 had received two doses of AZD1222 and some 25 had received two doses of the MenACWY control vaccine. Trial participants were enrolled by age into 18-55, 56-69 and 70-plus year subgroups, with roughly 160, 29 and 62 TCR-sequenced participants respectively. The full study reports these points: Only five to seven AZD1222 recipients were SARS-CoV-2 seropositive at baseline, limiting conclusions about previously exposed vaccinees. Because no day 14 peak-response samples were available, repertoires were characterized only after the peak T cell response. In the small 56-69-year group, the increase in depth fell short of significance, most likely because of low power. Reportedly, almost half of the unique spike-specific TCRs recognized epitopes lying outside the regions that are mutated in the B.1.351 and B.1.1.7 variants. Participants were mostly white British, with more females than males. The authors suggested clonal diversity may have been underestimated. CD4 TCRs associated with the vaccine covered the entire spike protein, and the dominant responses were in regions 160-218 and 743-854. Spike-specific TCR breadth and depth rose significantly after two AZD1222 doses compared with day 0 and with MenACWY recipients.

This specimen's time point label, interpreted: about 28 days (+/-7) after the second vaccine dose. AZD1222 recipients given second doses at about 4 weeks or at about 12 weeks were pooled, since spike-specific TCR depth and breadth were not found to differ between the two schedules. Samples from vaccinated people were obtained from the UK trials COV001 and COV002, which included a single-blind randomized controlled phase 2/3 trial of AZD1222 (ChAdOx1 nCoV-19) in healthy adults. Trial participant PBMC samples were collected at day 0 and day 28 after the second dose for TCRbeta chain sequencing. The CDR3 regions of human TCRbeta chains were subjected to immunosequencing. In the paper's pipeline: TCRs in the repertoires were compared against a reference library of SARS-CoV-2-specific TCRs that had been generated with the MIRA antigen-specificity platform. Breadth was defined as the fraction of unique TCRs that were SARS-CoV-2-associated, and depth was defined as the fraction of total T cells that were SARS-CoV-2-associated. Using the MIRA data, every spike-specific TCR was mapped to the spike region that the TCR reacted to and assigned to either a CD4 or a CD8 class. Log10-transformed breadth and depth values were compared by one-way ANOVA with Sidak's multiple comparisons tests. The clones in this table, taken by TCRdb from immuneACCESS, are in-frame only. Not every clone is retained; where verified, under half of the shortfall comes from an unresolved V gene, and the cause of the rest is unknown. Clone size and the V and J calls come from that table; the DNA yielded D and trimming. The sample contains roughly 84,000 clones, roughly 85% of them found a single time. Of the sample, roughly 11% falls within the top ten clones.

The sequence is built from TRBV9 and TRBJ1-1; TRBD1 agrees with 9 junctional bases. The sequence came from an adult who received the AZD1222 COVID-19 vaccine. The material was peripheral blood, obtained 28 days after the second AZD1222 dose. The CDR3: CASSGDREDTEAFF. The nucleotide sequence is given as TGTGCCAGCAGCGGGGACAGGGAGGACACTGAAGCTTTCTTT.